One T cell receptor beta chain is described in this entry. The antigen it recognizes is unknown. Base qualities are not recorded, but no much larger clone differs from it by a single base. The collaborating institutions used their own protocols to collect whole blood in K2EDTA tubes. Collaborator samples were shipped for TCRbeta analysis as frozen whole blood, isolated PBMCs, or DNA extracted from either sample type. Trimming at the junction amounts to 4 bases on V and 5 bases on J, and the germline ends lie 9 bases apart. Including the terminal cysteine and phenylalanine, the CDR3 comprises 13 residues. CDR3 DNA is the only sequence kept; it has 39 bases, read in frame from the first base. CDR1 and CDR2, per the germline V gene (reference sequence), are LNHDA and SQIVND. The source of the sample is a study of blood T cell repertoires in COVID-19 (dated by TCRdb to about 2020). Concerning the study at large: The collaborator samples originated in the United States, Italy and Spain and spanned the acute and convalescent phases of COVID-19. The material from the prospective study consisted of cDNA or gDNA derived from T cells, B-cell-depleted T cells, or PBMCs. Deeply sampled blood TCRbeta repertoires from subjects exposed to, actively infected with, or recovered from COVID-19 were included in the dataset. The repertoires were released in a freely available public database meant as a resource for research on the immune response to SARS-CoV-2. The samples were drawn from the first 160 participants of the ongoing ImmuneRACE study and from about 1,200 subjects provided by 6 global collaborators. The sample metadata nearly always contained a de-identified subject ID, COVID-19 status, age in years and sex. Where HLA class I and class II types were available, the types were taken from metadata supplied by the sample provider, not from assay-based typing.

What the research found in general, with its limitations: Clinical and demographic metadata were provided uncurated, with the amount varying by source and participant.

The immunoSEQ Assay, a bias-controlled multiplex PCR, was used to amplify TCRbeta CDR3 regions from genomic DNA. From the authors' description of their analysis: The number of nucleated cells in each sample was estimated from the amplification of reference gene primers within the assay. Sequence reads were collapsed and filtered to measure the absolute abundance of every unique TCRbeta CDR3 rearrangement. For each sample, productive Simpson clonality was calculated as the square root of Simpson's diversity index over productive rearrangements. Here the immuneACCESS table is served through TCRdb, limited to in-frame sequences with V and J called. Missing clones are a known gap in these copies; in checked studies unresolved V genes cover under half, and the rest lacks a known reason. V, J and clone size were drawn from that table, and D and trimming were deduced from the DNA. The sample table holds about 240,000 clones, of which 82% were seen once. The biggest ten clones account for 12% of the sample.

The chain uses TRBV19 and TRBJ2-1; no confident D gene assignment can be made. This sequence was found in a woman in her fifties or sixties with active or convalescent COVID-19. The sequenced sample was peripheral blood. The CDR3 in this case is CASSTAPNNEQFF. The DNA sequence reads TGTGCCAGTAGTACTGCACCTAACAATGAGCAGTTCTTC.